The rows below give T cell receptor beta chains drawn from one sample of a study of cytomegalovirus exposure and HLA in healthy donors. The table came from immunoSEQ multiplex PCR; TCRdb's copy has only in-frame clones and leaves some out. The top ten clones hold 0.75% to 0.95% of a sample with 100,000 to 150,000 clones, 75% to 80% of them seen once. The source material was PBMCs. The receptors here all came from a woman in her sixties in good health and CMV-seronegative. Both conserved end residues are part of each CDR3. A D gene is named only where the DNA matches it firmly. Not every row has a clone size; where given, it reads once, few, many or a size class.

CDR3: CATLIGGSFNTEAFF
DNA: TGCGCCACCCTCATCGGCGGCAGCTTTAACACTGAAGCTTTCTTT
V: TRBV10-2
D: NA
size: NA
J: TRBJ1-1

CDR3: CASSTGGSGELFF
DNA: TGCGCCAGCAGTACAGGGGGGTCCGGGGAGCTGTTTTTT
V: TRBV5-1
D: TRBD1
size: NA
J: TRBJ2-2

CDR3: CASSPFTSLSYEQYF
DNA: TGTGCCAGCTCACCATTCACAAGTCTTTCCTACGAGCAGTACTTC
V: TRBV18
D: NA
size: NA
J: TRBJ2-7

CDR3: CARSLNTEAFF
DNA: TGTGCCAGGAGCCTGAACACTGAAGCTTTCTTT
V: TRBV6-5
D: NA
size: NA
J: TRBJ1-1

CDR3: CASSLLGQETQYF
DNA: TGCGCCAGCAGTTTACTAGGACAAGAGACCCAGTACTTC
V: TRBV10-2
D: NA
size: once
J: TRBJ2-5

CDR3: CASSPGLAGGNEQFF
DNA: TGCGCCAGCAGCCCGGGACTAGCGGGAGGCAATGAGCAGTTCTTC
V: TRBV10-1
D: TRBD2
size: NA
J: TRBJ2-1

CDR3: CASSLESGIRGNTIYF
DNA: TGCGCCAGCAGCTTGGAGAGTGGCATCAGGGGAAACACCATATATTTT
V: TRBV5-1
D: NA
size: NA
J: TRBJ1-3

CDR3: CAGSFAREAEQFF
DNA: TGTGCCGGCAGCTTTGCGCGGGAGGCGGAGCAGTTCTTC
V: TRBV7-6
D: TRBD2
size: few
J: TRBJ2-1

CDR3: CAISDYIQGGNQPQHF
DNA: TGTGCCATCAGTGATTATATTCAGGGGGGCAATCAGCCCCAGCATTTT
V: TRBV10-3
D: TRBD1
size: NA
J: TRBJ1-5

CDR3: CASSPLATNEKLFF
DNA: TGTGCCAGCAGCCCCCTTGCAACTAATGAAAAACTGTTTTTT
V: TRBV6-5
D: NA
size: NA
J: TRBJ1-4

CDR3: CASSLAAEETQYF
DNA: TGTGCCAGCAGCTTGGCAGCGGAAGAGACCCAGTACTTC
V: TRBV5-4
D: NA
size: NA
J: TRBJ2-5

CDR3: CASSWTGGQETQYF
DNA: TGTGCCAGCAGCTGGACAGGGGGCCAAGAGACCCAGTACTTC
V: TRBV11-2
D: TRBD1
size: NA
J: TRBJ2-5

CDR3: CASKQGPFPYNEQFF
DNA: TGTGCCAGCAAACAGGGTCCATTCCCCTACAATGAGCAGTTCTTC
V: TRBV6-5
D: NA
size: NA
J: TRBJ2-1